Each of the 30 T cell receptor beta chains below was sequenced from the same sample in a study of shared clonotypes between healthy human individuals. TCRdb's copy holds only in-frame clones and misses some; the assay was immunoSEQ multiplex PCR. The repertoire holds some 480,000 clones, with 65% to 80% as singletons. The sequencing sample was made of PBMCs. These TCRs come from a woman aged 40 to 55 in good health. Some clones in this sample may be carry-over from other donors' samples.

This chain connects TRBV28 to TRBJ1-1, with 7 bases lining up with TRBD1. This CDR3 has 16 amino acids. The germline V gene encodes CDR1 MDHEN and CDR2 SYDVKM. The junction had 15 bases not matched to a gene; V was cut back by 5 bases and J by 6 bases. Here the CDR3 reads CASSQPSRGPIAEAFF. As DNA, the CDR3 is TGTGCCAGCAGTCAGCCATCTAGGGGGCCAATTGCTGAAGCTTTCTTT.

The V call is TRBV7-3, the J call TRBJ1-2; perhaps TRBD1 as D (6 bases). Germline CDR1 SGHTA, CDR2 FQGTGA. V lost 3 bases and J lost 2, with 7 bases in between. CDR3 length: 13 residues. The CDR3 sequence: CASSFGQNYGYTF. CDR3 in DNA: TGTGCCAGCAGCTTCGGACAGAACTATGGCTACACCTTC. The whole variable domain, filled in from reference TRBV7-3 and TRBJ1-2, reads GAGVSQTPSNKVTEKGKYVELRCDPISGHTALYWYRQSLGQGPEFLIYFQGTGAADDSGLPNDRFFAVRPEGSVSTLKIQRTERGDSAVYLCASSFGQNYGYTFGSGTRLTVV.

The V gene is TRBV4-1, the J gene TRBJ2-7; perhaps TRBD2 as D (5 bases). This CDR3 spans 16 amino acids. Trimming took off 2 bases at V and 0 bases at J, with 14 bases between the two ends. From germline, CDR1 is MGHRA and CDR2 YSYEKL. Here the CDR3 reads CASSQRGLVSSYEQYF. In DNA form, the CDR3 reads TGCGCCAGCAGCCAACGCGGACTGGTAAGCTCCTACGAGCAGTACTTC.

The chain joins TRBV6-1 to TRBJ1-4; D is unclear. CDR1 and CDR2 from the germline V gene are MNHNS and SASEGT. The CDR3 extends over 16 amino acids. V dropped 4 bases and J dropped 2 bases, with 14 bases sitting between them. The chain's CDR3 is CASSAGSPLTNEKLFF. The CDR3 DNA reads TGTGCCAGCAGTGCGGGGTCGCCCTTGACTAATGAAAAACTGTTTTTT.

As for this clone: The same CDR3 is also encoded by other DNA sequences in this sample. The chain links TRBV30 to TRBJ2-5; maybe TRBD1 (6 bases). The end of the DNA is better explained by TRBJ2-7, so the J call may be wrong. This CDR3 has 14 amino acids. Germline CDR1 is GTSNPN and CDR2 is SVGIG (reference sequence). CDR3 sequence reads: CAWSVLRGSYEQYF. The CDR3 DNA reads TGTGCCTGGAGTGTACTCAGGGGCTCCTACGAGCAGTACTTC.

Remarks on this clone: The identical CDR3 is also encoded by other nucleotide sequences in the sample. The rearrangement links TRBV30 to TRBJ2-5; 9 bases line up with TRBD2. This CDR3 has 14 amino acids. Per germline, CDR1 GTSNPN and CDR2 SVGIG (reference sequence). Unmatched junction bases numbered 4, after V lost 0 bases and J lost 5 bases. Here the CDR3 reads CAWSVLAGGETQYF. The CDR3 bases are TGTGCCTGGAGTGTACTGGCGGGAGGGGAGACCCAGTACTTC. Variable domain in full (rest from reference TRBV30 and TRBJ2-5): SQTIHQWPATLVQPVGSPLSLECTVEGTSNPNLYWYRQAAGRGLQLLFYSVGIGQISSEVPQNLSASRPQDRQFILSSKKLLLSDSGFYLCAWSVLAGGETQYFGPGTRLLVL.

The chain couples TRBV27 to TRBJ1-2, with D tentatively TRBD1 (5 bases). The CDR3 consists of 17 residues. The V and J ends lost 2 bases and 4 bases respectively, with 20 bases between them. CDR1 and CDR2 from the germline V gene are MNHEY and SMNVEV (reference sequence). The CDR3 nucleotides read TGTGCCAGCAGTTTACACCTCAATCCAGACAGCGTCTATGGCTACACCTTC. Protein product: CASSLHLNPDSVYGYTF.

The rearrangement joins TRBV2 to TRBJ1-5; TRBD1 is a possible D gene (5 bases). Trimming left V 6 bases short and J 0 bases short, with 21 bases between. The CDR3 has 18 amino acids. CDR1 and CDR2 (germline): SNHLY, FYNNEI. Here the CDR3 DNA reads TGTGCCAGCAGCCCAAGGGGCCCTGGTGGGAATAGCAATCAGCCCCAGCATTTT. As protein: CASSPRGPGGNSNQPQHF.

This chain uses TRBV7-2 with TRBJ2-5, with D perhaps matching TRBD1 (6 bases). CDR1 SGHTA and CDR2 FQGNSA come from the germline V gene. V was pared by 4 bases and J by 5 bases, with 17 bases between. This CDR3 spans 15 amino acids. The CDR3, as DNA: TGTGCCAGCAGCTCCATTCAGGGGTCCTGGGAGACCCAGTACTTC. Its protein product is CASSSIQGSWETQYF.

The rearrangement uses TRBV19 and TRBJ2-1; 13 bases are a match to TRBD2. V shed 5 bases and J 11 bases; nucleotides not matched to a gene: 6. This CDR3 spans 14 amino acids. Germline CDR1 LNHDA, CDR2 SQIVND (reference sequence). CDR3 region: CASSPGTSGTQQFF. The CDR3 coding sequence is TGTGCCAGTAGTCCCGGGACTAGCGGGACCCAGCAGTTCTTC.

The V and J genes are TRBV10-3 and TRBJ2-1; D perhaps matches TRBD1 (6 bases). Germline V gene sequence: CDR1 ENHRY, CDR2 SYGVKD. The CDR3 loop spans 17 amino acids. The V gene lost 0 bases and the J gene lost 3 bases, with 15 bases spanning the gap. In DNA form, the CDR3 reads TGTGCCATCAGTGAGTCTCCTTACAGGGCCCTCTACAATGAGCAGTTCTTC. It is translated as CAISESPYRALYNEQFF.

The chain is built from TRBV1 and TRBJ2-3. TRBV1 corresponds to a pseudogene. This CDR3 comprises 13 residues. In DNA, the CDR3 is TGCACCACACGGGCCCCTAGCACAGATACGCAGTATTTT. The encoded protein is CTTRAPSTDTQYF.

The CDR3 DNA sequence: TGCGCCAGCAGCCCCTACGGGACTAGCGGCCTTGAAGAGCAGTTCTTC. This encodes CASSPYGTSGLEEQFF. V usage is TRBV5-1 and J usage is TRBJ2-1, with TRBD2 identical over 11 bases. The CDR3 has 16 amino acids. Germline V gene data show CDR1 as SGHRS and CDR2 as YFSETQ. V lost 4 bases, J lost 10 bases, and 13 bases stayed unmatched.

This clone has a count of ten or more. The chain uses TRBV6-6 and TRBJ2-5; 7 bases are a match to TRBD2. Losses at the gene ends were 4 bases for V and 3 bases for J; bases not matched to a gene: 5. This CDR3 region has 14 residues. The germline CDR1 and CDR2 sequences are MNHNY and SVGAGI (reference sequence). The CDR3 region is CASSLGGREETQYF. Here the CDR3 DNA reads TGTGCCAGCAGTTTGGGAGGGCGGGAAGAGACCCAGTACTTC.

The chain has TRBV29-1 and TRBJ2-1, with 7 bases fitting TRBD2. This CDR3 has 12 amino acids. V was clipped by 4 bases and J by 15 bases; unmatched bases: 12. The germline V gene has CDR1 SQVTM and CDR2 ANQGSEA. The CDR3 loop is CSVGGGDQYLFF. The CDR3 coding sequence is TGCAGCGTTGGGGGGGGTGACCAGTATCTGTTCTTC.

The rearrangement uses TRBV2 and TRBJ2-5; 7 bases are shared with TRBD1. This CDR3 region has 15 residues. CDR1 and CDR2 from the germline V gene are SNHLY and FYNNEI. The V segment lost 6 bases and the J segment 4 bases; nucleotides outside the gene matches: 11. As DNA, the CDR3 is TGTGCCAGCAGCCAAACAGGGGTATTTGGAGAGACCCAGTACTTC. Amino acids: CASSQTGVFGETQYF.

The chain has TRBV7-8 and TRBJ1-5; a possible D gene is TRBD1 (6 bases). V lost 3 bases and J lost 5, with 14 bases in between. This CDR3 comprises 15 residues. Germline CDR1 and CDR2: SGHVS and FQNEAQ. In nucleotides, the CDR3 is TGTGCCAGCAGCTTTCTGGGGACACCATATCAGCCCCAGCATTTT. Amino acid sequence: CASSFLGTPYQPQHF. The full variable domain, rest sourced from reference TRBV7-8 and TRBJ1-5, is GAGVSQSPRYKVAKRGQDVALRCDPISGHVSLFWYQQALGQGPEFLTYFQNEAQLDKSGLPSDRFFAERPEGSVSTLKIQRTQQEDSAVYLCASSFLGTPYQPQHFGDGTRLSIL.

The chain recombines TRBV21-1 with TRBJ2-7; the table's TRBD1 call for D was not verified on the DNA. TRBV21-1 is a pseudogene locus. The CDR3 spans 15 residues. As DNA, the CDR3 is TGTGCCAGCAGCTTCCCCGGGACAGGGACCTACGAGCAGTACTTC. Encoded protein: CASSFPGTGTYEQYF.

The rearrangement links TRBV27 to TRBJ1-1; unclear D gene. Trimming removed 5 bases at V and 4 bases at J, with 17 bases between. Germline V lookup: CDR1 MNHEY, CDR2 SMNVEV (reference sequence). This CDR3 region has 15 residues. CDR3 coding DNA: TGTGCCAGCAGTCCAACCCCCCAGTTCAGCACTGAAGCTTTCTTT. Translating it yields CASSPTPQFSTEAFF.

The chain employs TRBV28 and TRBJ1-4, with D possibly matching TRBD1 (6 bases). Germline values: CDR1 MDHEN, CDR2 SYDVKM. V was shortened by 6 bases and J by 6 bases, with 14 bases between the two germline ends. This CDR3 region has 14 residues. The CDR3 region is CASRPTGWDEKLFF. The DNA for the CDR3 is TGTGCCAGCAGGCCTACAGGGTGGGATGAAAAACTGTTTTTT.

This sequence joins TRBV9 and TRBJ2-2; 8 bases are a match to TRBD2. Losses at the gene ends were 3 bases for V and 3 bases for J; bases not matched to a gene: 19. The CDR3 runs 20 residues. Per germline, CDR1 SGDLS and CDR2 YYNGEE. CDR3 DNA sequence: TGTGCCAGCAGCGCGCCAATGGGGAGCGGGAGAATCTGGGACACCGGGGAGCTGTTTTTT. The encoded protein is CASSAPMGSGRIWDTGELFF.

This chain links TRBV28 with TRBJ2-7; D call uncertain. The V gene lost 4 bases and the J gene lost 0 bases, with 10 bases spanning the gap. The CDR3 has 14 amino acids. CDR1 and CDR2 (germline): MDHEN, SYDVKM. For the CDR3, the DNA is TGTGCCAGCAGTTATTTGCGTCACTCCTACGAGCAGTACTTC. Translating gives CASSYLRHSYEQYF. The full variable domain, completed using reference TRBV28 and TRBJ2-7, is DVKVTQSSRYLVKRTGEKVFLECVQDMDHENMFWYRQDPGLGLRLIYFSYDVKMKEKGDIPEGYSVSREKKERFSLILESASTNQTSMYLCASSYLRHSYEQYFGPGTRLTVT.

Notes on this clone: This specimen includes other DNA sequences encoding the same CDR3. The chain links TRBV7-9 to TRBJ2-5; no firm D call. The V gene's germline CDR1 is SEHNR and CDR2 FQNEAQ (reference sequence). The ends were cut back, 1 base at V and 5 bases at J, with 2 bases in the middle. This CDR3 has 11 amino acids. The DNA of the CDR3 is TGTGCCAGCAGCTTAGTTGAGACCCAGTACTTC. Translation: CASSLVETQYF.

The J gene is TRBJ1-1, the V gene TRBV19, with 7 bases that match TRBD1. Trimming cost V 2 bases and J 5 bases; bases outside gene matches: 20. Looked up from germline, CDR1 is LNHDA and CDR2 is SQIVND (reference sequence). The CDR3 extends over 19 amino acids. CDR3 amino acids: CASSINSSIIFRGTTEAFF. The CDR3 bases are TGTGCCAGTAGTATAAATAGTAGCATTATCTTCAGGGGGACTACTGAAGCTTTCTTT. Full variable domain (outside the CDR3, taken from reference TRBV19 and TRBJ1-1): DGGITQSPKYLFRKEGQNVTLSCEQNLNHDAMYWYRQDPGQGLRLIYYSQIVNDFQKGDIAEGYSVSREKKESFPLTVTSAQKNPTAFYLCASSINSSIIFRGTTEAFFGQGTRLTVV.

This clone was observed a handful of times. This chain joins TRBV10-3 and TRBJ1-4; 8 nucleotides align to TRBD1. V dropped 3 bases and J dropped 6; count of bases not matched to a gene: 6. CDR3 length equals 15 residues. Germline loops: CDR1 ENHRY, CDR2 SYGVKD. CDR3 nucleotides: TGTGCCATCAGTGATGGGGCAGGGGGCGATGAAAAACTGTTTTTT. Translated, it gives CAISDGAGGDEKLFF.

This clone appeared a few times. The chain recombines TRBV27 with TRBJ1-2, with 8 bases fitting TRBD1. The CDR3 contains 13 residues. V lost 5 bases to trimming and J lost 8 bases; unmatched junction nucleotides: 7. CDR1 and CDR2 (germline): MNHEY, SMNVEV (reference sequence). CDR3 in DNA: TGTGCCAGCAGTGCCTCAGGGGGCGGAGGCTACACCTTC. Translating it yields CASSASGGGGYTF.

This clone was counted many times. The chain has TRBV5-1 and TRBJ2-1, with 12 bases fitting TRBD2. Germline V gene data show CDR1 as SGHRS and CDR2 as YFSETQ. The CDR3 covers 17 residues. The V and J ends lost 0 bases and 5 bases, in that order; junction bases with no gene match: 6. The DNA of the CDR3 is TGCGCCAGCAGCTTGGCCTCGACTAGCGGGGGCCACAATGAGCAGTTCTTC. It specifies CASSLASTSGGHNEQFF.

V usage is TRBV18 and J usage is TRBJ2-7; 7 bases are shared with TRBD1. Germline lookup yields CDR1 KGHSH and CDR2 LQKENI. With 4 bases clipped from V and 5 bases from J, the junction kept 5 bases outside the gene matches. This CDR3 is built from 13 residues. CDR3: CASSHTGDHEQYF. CDR3 nucleotides: TGTGCCAGCTCACACACAGGGGACCACGAGCAGTACTTC.

This chain joins TRBV10-3 and TRBJ2-4; maybe TRBD2 (6 bases). Trimming removed 0 bases at V and 7 bases at J, with 10 bases between. The CDR3 spans 14 residues. Germline CDR1 reads ENHRY; CDR2 reads SYGVKD. In DNA form, the CDR3 reads TGTGCCATCAGTGAGTCGGAGGGGCGGAACATTCAGTACTTC. It specifies CAISESEGRNIQYF.

V usage is TRBV5-6 and J usage is TRBJ1-1, with TRBD1 matching 7 bases. Germline V gives CDR1 SGHDT, CDR2 YYEEEE. This CDR3 has 13 residues. Trimming removed 5 bases from V and 5 bases from J; junction bases left unmatched: 6. The CDR3 is CASRLTGRTEAFF. The CDR3 DNA sequence: TGTGCCAGCAGGCTGACAGGGAGAACTGAAGCTTTCTTT.